This is a list of T cell receptor beta chains from one sample in a study of technical replicates of blood from four donors. Data came from immunoSEQ multiplex PCR; TCRdb stores just in-frame clones and leaves some out. Among about 100,000 clones, 90% to 97% were seen once, and the ten largest hold 0.22%. The sample taken for sequencing was T cells isolated from PBMCs. All receptors derive from a human donor in good health. Both conserved end residues are part of each CDR3. A D gene is named only where the DNA matches it firmly. Clone size is not always given. Where it is, it says once, few, many or a class for expanded clones.

D gene,clone size,V gene,J gene,CDR3 protein,CDR3 DNA
-,-,TRBV15,TRBJ1-1,CATSRGGGINEAFF,TGTGCCACCAGCAGAGGTGGCGGGATTAATGAAGCTTTCTTT
TRBD1,-,TRBV11-2,TRBJ1-6,CASRLPGQGKSPLHF,TGTGCCAGCAGACTACCGGGACAGGGGAAATCACCCCTCCACTTT
-,-,TRBV9,TRBJ2-1,CASSALTPGSYNEQFF,TGTGCCAGCAGCGCCCTAACCCCGGGGTCCTACAATGAGCAGTTCTTC
-,-,TRBV19,TRBJ2-1,CASTSGRYNEQFF,TGTGCCAGTACGAGCGGCCGTTACAATGAGCAGTTCTTC
-,-,TRBV7-9,TRBJ1-1,CASSQGSEAFF,TGTGCCAGCAGCCAGGGGTCAGAAGCTTTCTTT
TRBD1,-,TRBV5-6,TRBJ1-1,CASTGTASLMNTEAFF,TGTGCCAGCACCGGGACAGCCTCTCTCATGAACACTGAAGCTTTCTTT
TRBD2,-,TRBV6-6,TRBJ2-1,CASRGTGTSSNEQFF,TGTGCCAGCAGGGGGACCGGGACTAGCTCCAATGAGCAGTTCTTC
TRBD1,-,TRBV4-1,TRBJ2-1,CASSQPTGGSEQFF,TGCGCCAGCAGCCAGCCAACAGGGGGCAGTGAGCAGTTCTTC
-,-,TRBV7-9,TRBJ1-1,CASSSWTSNTEAFF,TGTGCCAGCAGCTCTTGGACATCCAACACTGAAGCTTTCTTT
-,-,TRBV28,TRBJ1-2,CASSPPRGYGYTF,TGTGCCAGCAGTCCCCCCCGGGGCTATGGCTACACCTTC
-,once,TRBV5-6,TRBJ1-1,CASSLSQGEAFF,TGTGCCAGCAGCTTGTCCCAGGGGGAAGCTTTCTTT
TRBD1,-,TRBV28,TRBJ1-1,CASSLGTGRTNTEAFF,TGTGCCAGCAGTTTAGGGACAGGCCGGACGAACACTGAAGCTTTCTTT
TRBD2,-,TRBV7-9,TRBJ2-2,CASSPIAGGGTGELFF,TGTGCCAGCAGTCCGATAGCGGGAGGGGGCACCGGGGAGCTGTTTTTT
TRBD2,once,TRBV7-8,TRBJ2-7,CASASGGRYEQYF,TGTGCCAGCGCTTCGGGGGGGCGATACGAGCAGTACTTC
TRBD1,-,TRBV27,TRBJ2-5,CANKLTGAETQYF,TGTGCCAACAAACTCACAGGGGCAGAGACCCAGTACTTC
TRBD1,once,TRBV15,TRBJ1-5,CATSRDRGPTQPQHF,TGTGCCACCAGCAGAGACAGGGGGCCTACTCAGCCCCAGCATTTT
-,-,TRBV28,TRBJ1-5,CASSFSVTLSNQPQHF,TGTGCCAGCAGTTTTAGTGTGACACTTAGCAATCAGCCCCAGCATTTT
-,-,TRBV7-3,TRBJ1-6,CASSEQGVITSPLHF,TGTGCCAGCAGCGAACAGGGTGTTATAACTTCACCCCTCCACTTT
TRBD1,once,TRBV6-1,TRBJ1-5,CASRETGALSNQPQHF,TGTGCCAGCAGAGAAACAGGGGCTCTCAGCAATCAGCCCCAGCATTTT
-,few,TRBV5-4,TRBJ1-1,CASSFGQYTEAFF,TGTGCCAGCAGCTTCGGACAGTACACTGAAGCTTTCTTT
-,few,TRBV2,TRBJ1-1,CASRANTEAFF,TGTGCCAGCAGGGCGAACACTGAAGCTTTCTTT
-,once,TRBV6-5,TRBJ1-2,CASSYGRNYGYTF,TGTGCCAGCAGTTACGGGAGAAACTATGGCTACACCTTC
TRBD1,-,TRBV9,TRBJ1-2,CASSVARDRINYGYTF,TGTGCCAGCAGCGTAGCCCGGGACAGAATTAACTATGGCTACACCTTC
-,-,TRBV2,TRBJ1-1,CAGYTGLNTEAFF,TGTGCCGGATACACAGGGTTGAACACTGAAGCTTTCTTT
-,-,TRBV7-6,TRBJ1-1,CASSPSQGMNTEAFF,TGTGCCAGCAGCCCCTCCCAGGGGATGAACACTGAAGCTTTCTTT
TRBD2,-,TRBV7-9,TRBJ2-5,CASSPRLAGGNQETQYF,TGTGCCAGCAGCCCTCGACTAGCGGGAGGCAACCAAGAGACCCAGTACTTC
-,once,TRBV27,TRBJ1-3,CASLAREVVCVDTIYF,TGTGCCAGCCTTGCCAGGGAAGTCGTATGTGTTGACACCATATATTTT
TRBD2,-,TRBV29-1,TRBJ2-1,CSASSGDSYNEQFF,TGCAGCGCCAGTAGCGGGGACTCCTACAATGAGCAGTTCTTC
-,-,TRBV6-6,TRBJ1-3,CASSYSPGSGNTIYF,TGTGCCAGCAGTTACTCGCCAGGGTCTGGAAACACCATATATTTT
-,-,TRBV19,TRBJ2-7,CASTDGAVPYEQYF,TGTGCCAGTACCGACGGAGCTGTGCCCTACGAGCAGTACTTC
-,-,TRBV11-2,TRBJ2-7,CASSLDPPGVIGEQYF,TGTGCCAGCAGCTTAGATCCGCCAGGGGTAATTGGGGAGCAGTACTTC
-,-,TRBV2,TRBJ1-1,CASSKGTEAFF,TGTGCCAGCAGTAAGGGGACTGAAGCTTTCTTT
TRBD2,-,TRBV4-1,TRBJ2-7,CASSETLGRFGEQYF,TGCGCCAGCAGCGAGACCCTCGGGAGGTTCGGGGAGCAGTACTTC
-,-,TRBV5-4,TRBJ2-1,CASSRDSSSYNEQFF,TGTGCCAGCAGTCGCGACAGTAGCTCCTACAATGAGCAGTTCTTC
TRBD2,-,TRBV2,TRBJ2-5,CASSGERGGRETQYF,TGTGCCAGCAGTGGGGAGCGGGGGGGCCGGGAGACCCAGTACTTC
TRBD1,-,TRBV7-8,TRBJ2-2,CASSLVGRGHRGNTGELFF,TGTGCCAGCAGCTTAGTTGGCAGGGGGCACAGGGGTAACACCGGGGAGCTGTTTTTT
-,-,TRBV5-4,TRBJ2-7,CASSSPVSSYEQYF,TGTGCCAGCAGCTCGCCGGTTAGCTCCTACGAGCAGTACTTC
-,-,TRBV25-1,TRBJ2-7,CASSDTQFSEYEQYF,TGTGCCAGCAGTGACACACAGTTTAGTGAATACGAGCAGTACTTC
-,-,TRBV5-6,TRBJ2-7,CASRGDDYEQYF,TGTGCCAGCCGGGGAGATGATTACGAGCAGTACTTC
-,few,TRBV28,TRBJ1-1,CASIGVTEAFF,TGTGCCAGCATAGGGGTGACTGAAGCTTTCTTT
-,-,TRBV7-9,TRBJ1-5,CASGRGAINQPQHF,TGTGCCAGCGGCCGGGGGGCAATCAATCAGCCCCAGCATTTT
-,-,TRBV19,TRBJ2-7,CASSIRGQLYEQYF,TGTGCCAGTAGTATTCGCGGACAGCTTTACGAGCAGTACTTC
TRBD2,-,TRBV10-1,TRBJ2-1,CASSRSGGEGNEQFF,TGCGCCAGCAGTCGATCGGGAGGGGAGGGCAATGAGCAGTTCTTC
TRBD2,-,TRBV4-1,TRBJ2-5,CASRHGGGKTGETQYF,TGCGCCAGCAGACACGGCGGGGGGAAAACAGGGGAGACCCAGTACTTC
-,-,TRBV10-1,TRBJ2-2,CASTNRVTGELFF,TGCGCCAGCACGAACAGGGTCACCGGGGAGCTGTTTTTT
TRBD2,once,TRBV10-1,TRBJ2-3,CASRLAGSDTQYF,TGCGCCAGCAGGCTAGCGGGGAGTGATACGCAGTATTTT
TRBD1,-,TRBV5-1,TRBJ2-7,CASRPGQGYEQYF,TGCGCCAGCAGACCAGGACAGGGCTACGAGCAGTACTTC
-,once,TRBV5-1,TRBJ2-7,CASSLRVGSYEQYF,TGCGCCAGCAGCTTGCGGGTCGGCTCCTACGAGCAGTACTTC
-,-,TRBV4-1,TRBJ1-2,CASSPNHGQGYGYTF,TGCGCCAGCAGCCCGAACCACGGTCAGGGCTATGGCTACACCTTC
-,-,TRBV29-1,TRBJ1-2,CSVDSSYGYTF,TGCAGCGTGGACTCCAGCTATGGCTACACCTTC